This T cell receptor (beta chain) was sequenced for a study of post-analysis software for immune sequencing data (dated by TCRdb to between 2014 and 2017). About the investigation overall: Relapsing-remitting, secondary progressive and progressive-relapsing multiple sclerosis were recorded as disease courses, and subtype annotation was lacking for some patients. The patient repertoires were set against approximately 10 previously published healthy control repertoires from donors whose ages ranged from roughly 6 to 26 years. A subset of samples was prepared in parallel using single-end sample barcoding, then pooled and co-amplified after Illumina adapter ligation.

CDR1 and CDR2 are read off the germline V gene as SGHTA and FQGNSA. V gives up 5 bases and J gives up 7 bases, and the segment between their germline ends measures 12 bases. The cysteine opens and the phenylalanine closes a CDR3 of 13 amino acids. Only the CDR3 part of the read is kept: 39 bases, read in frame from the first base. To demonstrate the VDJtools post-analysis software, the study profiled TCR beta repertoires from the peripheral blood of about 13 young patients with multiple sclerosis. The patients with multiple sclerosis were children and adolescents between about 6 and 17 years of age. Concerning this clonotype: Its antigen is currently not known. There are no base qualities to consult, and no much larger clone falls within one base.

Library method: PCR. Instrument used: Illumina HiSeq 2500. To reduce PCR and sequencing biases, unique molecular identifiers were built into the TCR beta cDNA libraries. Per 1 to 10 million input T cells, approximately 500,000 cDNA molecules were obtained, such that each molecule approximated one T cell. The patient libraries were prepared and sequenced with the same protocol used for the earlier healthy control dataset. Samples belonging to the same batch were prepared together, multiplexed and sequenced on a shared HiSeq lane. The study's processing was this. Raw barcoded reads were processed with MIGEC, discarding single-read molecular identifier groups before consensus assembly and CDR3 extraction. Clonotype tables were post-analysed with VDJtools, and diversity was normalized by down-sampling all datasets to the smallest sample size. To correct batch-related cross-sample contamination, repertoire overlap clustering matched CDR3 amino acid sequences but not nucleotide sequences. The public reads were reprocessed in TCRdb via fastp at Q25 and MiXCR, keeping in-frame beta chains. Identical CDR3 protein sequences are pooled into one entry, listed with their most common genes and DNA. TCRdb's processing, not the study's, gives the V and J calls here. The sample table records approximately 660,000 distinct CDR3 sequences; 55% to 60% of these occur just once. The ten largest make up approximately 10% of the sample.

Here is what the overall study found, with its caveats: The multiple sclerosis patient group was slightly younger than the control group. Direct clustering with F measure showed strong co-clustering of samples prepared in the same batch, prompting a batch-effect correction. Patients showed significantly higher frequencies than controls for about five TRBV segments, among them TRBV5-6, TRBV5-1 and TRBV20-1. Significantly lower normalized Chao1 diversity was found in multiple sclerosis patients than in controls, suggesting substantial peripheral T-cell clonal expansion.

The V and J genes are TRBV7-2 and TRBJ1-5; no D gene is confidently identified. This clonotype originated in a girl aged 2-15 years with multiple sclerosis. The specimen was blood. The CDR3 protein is CASSPLSAQPQHF. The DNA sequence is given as TGTGCCAGCAGCCCTCTCTCGGCGCAGCCCCAGCATTTT.